These T cell receptor beta chains were read from a single sample in a study of blood T cell repertoires in COVID-19. Data came from immunoSEQ multiplex PCR; TCRdb stores just in-frame clones and leaves some out. The sample carries fewer than 120,000 clones, 76% recorded once. The specimen sequenced was peripheral blood. These receptors all stem from a woman of 80 years or more with acute or convalescent COVID-19. Both conserved end residues are part of each CDR3. A D gene is named only where the DNA matches it firmly. Not all rows give a size; the values are once, few, many and, for expanded clones, a class.

clone_size	j_call	v_call	d_call	cdr3_aa	cdr3_nt
NA	TRBJ1-1	TRBV7-8	NA	CASSRDLQQGNTEAFF	TGTGCCAGCAGCCGCGATCTACAACAGGGGAACACTGAAGCTTTCTTT
NA	TRBJ2-2	TRBV5-1	TRBD1	CASSAGQENTGELFF	TGCGCCAGCAGCGCTGGACAGGAGAACACCGGGGAGCTGTTTTTT
NA	TRBJ1-1	TRBV29-1	NA	CSVPTQGSEAFF	TGCAGCGTTCCTACACAGGGCTCTGAAGCTTTCTTT
NA	TRBJ2-1	TRBV3-1/TRBV3-2	TRBD2	CASSQDTVAGGVNNEQFF	TGTGCCAGCAGCCAAGATACGGTCGCGGGAGGGGTAAATAATGAGCAGTTCTTC
medium-sized	TRBJ2-1	TRBV12-3/TRBV12-4	NA	CASSLQEVNEQFF	TGTGCCAGCAGTTTACAAGAGGTCAATGAGCAGTTCTTC
few	TRBJ1-2	TRBV28	NA	CASSLQGYYGYTF	TGTGCCAGCAGTCTCCAGGGTTACTATGGCTACACCTTC
NA	TRBJ1-5	TRBV18	TRBD1	CASSLEQGTNQPQHF	TGTGCCAGCTCACTCGAACAGGGGACCAATCAGCCCCAGCATTTT
NA	TRBJ2-5	TRBV7-9	NA	CASSFNSQETQYF	TGTGCCAGCAGCTTTAATAGTCAAGAGACCCAGTACTTC
NA	TRBJ1-6	TRBV24-1	NA	CATSENRDGTPLHF	TGTGCCACCAGTGAAAACAGGGACGGGACACCCCTCCACTTT
many	TRBJ2-5	TRBV21-1	NA	CASSARTGTQETQYF	TGTGCCAGCAGCGCCCGGACAGGGACGCAAGAGACCCAGTACTTC
NA	TRBJ2-1	TRBV5-6	NA	CASSLGGRINEQFF	TGTGCCAGCAGCTTGGGCGGCCGAATCAATGAGCAGTTCTTC
NA	TRBJ1-1	TRBV18	TRBD1	CASSPADRGRGTNTEAFF	TGTGCCAGCTCACCAGCGGACAGGGGACGGGGTACAAACACTGAAGCTTTCTTT
NA	TRBJ1-1	TRBV7-9	NA	CASSSTGSTEAFF	TGTGCCAGCAGCTCCACAGGGAGCACTGAAGCTTTCTTT
NA	TRBJ2-1	TRBV3-1/TRBV3-2	TRBD1	CASSQVYRGSDEQFF	TGTGCCAGCAGCCAAGTCTACAGGGGGTCGGATGAGCAGTTCTTC
NA	TRBJ2-5	TRBV7-2	TRBD2	CASSLGALAGARQETQYF	TGTGCCAGCAGCTTAGGCGCTCTAGCGGGAGCGCGCCAAGAGACCCAGTACTTC
NA	TRBJ1-5	TRBV12-3/TRBV12-4	NA	CASSLGTAGPQHF	TGTGCCAGCAGTTTAGGAACAGCGGGGCCCCAGCATTTT
NA	TRBJ2-3	TRBV7-2	TRBD2	CASSLAGAGNTDTQYF	TGTGCCAGCAGCTTAGCGGGAGCGGGGAACACAGATACGCAGTATTTT
NA	TRBJ1-4	TRBV9	NA	CASSAGTNEKLFF	TGTGCCAGCAGCGCGGGAACTAATGAAAAACTGTTTTTT
many	TRBJ1-2	TRBV6-2/TRBV6-3	NA	CASSPGVYGYTF	TGTGCCAGCAGCCCCGGGGTATATGGCTACACCTTC
once	TRBJ2-1	TRBV29-1	NA	CSVVSGGNWNEQFF	TGCAGCGTTGTTTCCGGCGGGAACTGGAATGAGCAGTTCTTC
NA	TRBJ2-5	TRBV7-9	NA	CASSWGVGETQYF	TGTGCCAGCAGCTGGGGGGTCGGGGAGACCCAGTACTTC
NA	TRBJ1-1	TRBV28	NA	CASSLPGNTEAFF	TGTGCCAGCAGTTTGCCGGGGAACACTGAAGCTTTCTTT
NA	TRBJ1-4	TRBV4-3	NA	CASSQDRGRLNEKLFF	TGCGCCAGCAGCCAAGATCGAGGAAGGTTGAATGAAAAACTGTTTTTT
few	TRBJ2-5	TRBV24-1	TRBD2	CATSDSGGRETQYF	TGTGCCACCAGTGATTCGGGAGGTCGGGAGACCCAGTACTTC
NA	TRBJ1-6	TRBV7-2	NA	CASSFSFVNSPLHF	TGTGCCAGCAGCTTTAGTTTCGTTAATTCACCCCTCCACTTT
once	TRBJ1-2	TRBV9	TRBD1	CASSTDRGLYGYTF	TGTGCCAGCAGCACCGACAGGGGACTCTATGGCTACACCTTC
NA	TRBJ1-3	TRBV5-1	NA	CASSLAGRGNTIYF	TGCGCCAGCAGCTTGGCAGGGCGGGGAAACACCATATATTTT
NA	TRBJ2-3	TRBV5-8	TRBD2	CASSQSVLASTDTQYF	TGTGCCAGCAGTCAATCGGTACTAGCGTCTACAGATACGCAGTATTTT
once	TRBJ1-1	TRBV28	TRBD1	CASLSGTGVTEAFF	TGTGCCAGCTTATCCGGGACAGGGGTTACTGAAGCTTTCTTT
NA	TRBJ1-3	TRBV9	TRBD1	CASSVTGGTFGNTIYF	TGTGCCAGCAGCGTTACAGGGGGGACGTTTGGAAACACCATATATTTT
NA	TRBJ2-7	TRBV3-1/TRBV3-2	TRBD1	CASSQGLGQAYEQYF	TGTGCCAGCAGCCAAGGTCTGGGACAGGCCTACGAGCAGTACTTC
NA	TRBJ2-1	TRBV28	NA	CASKDRTPSYNEQFF	TGTGCCAGCAAAGATCGGACACCCTCCTACAATGAGCAGTTCTTC
NA	TRBJ2-5	TRBV21-1	NA	CASSKGRLAGAKTQYF	TGTGCCAGCAGCAAAGGCCGACTAGCGGGAGCAAAGACCCAGTACTTC
NA	TRBJ2-5	TRBV4-1	TRBD2	CASSQALAGGSIPETQYF	TGCGCCAGCAGCCAAGCCCTAGCGGGGGGGTCAATCCCGGAGACCCAGTACTTC
NA	TRBJ1-1	TRBV3-1/TRBV3-2	TRBD1	CASSLRDRITEAFF	TGTGCCAGCAGCCTCCGGGACAGGATCACTGAAGCTTTCTTT
NA	TRBJ2-3	TRBV19	TRBD2	CASSLAGDTQYF	TGTGCCAGTAGTCTAGCGGGGGATACGCAGTATTTT
NA	TRBJ1-4	TRBV28	TRBD1	CASTYRGRGEKLFF	TGTGCCAGCACATACAGGGGGCGCGGGGAAAAACTGTTTTTT
NA	TRBJ2-1	TRBV10-1	NA	CASSPSVYNEQFF	TGCGCCAGCAGTCCGTCCGTCTACAATGAGCAGTTCTTC
many	TRBJ1-5	TRBV19	NA	CASSWWGQNSNQPQHF	TGTGCCAGTAGTTGGTGGGGGCAAAATAGCAATCAGCCCCAGCATTTT
NA	TRBJ1-2	TRBV4-3	NA	CASSPKYPGPRQARAANYGYTF	TGCGCCAGCAGCCCCAAGTATCCAGGTCCCCGCCAGGCTCGAGCGGCTAACTATGGCTACACCTTC
NA	TRBJ1-2	TRBV19	NA	CASTPVGGGYGYTF	TGTGCCAGTACACCGGTGGGGGGAGGCTATGGCTACACCTTC
NA	TRBJ2-3	TRBV7-8	TRBD2	CASSPLAGRTDTQYF	TGTGCCAGCAGCCCACTAGCGGGACGCACAGATACGCAGTATTTT
NA	TRBJ2-3	TRBV7-9	TRBD2	CASSPSGGGTDTQYF	TGTGCCAGCAGCCCCTCGGGAGGGGGCACAGATACGCAGTATTTT
NA	TRBJ1-1	TRBV6-1	NA	CASSESGQNTEAFF	TGTGCCAGCAGTGAATCGGGACAGAACACTGAAGCTTTCTTT
NA	TRBJ2-5	TRBV19	NA	CASSVRGGEQETQYF	TGTGCCAGTAGTGTCCGCGGAGGGGAACAAGAGACCCAGTACTTC
NA	TRBJ2-1	TRBV7-2	NA	CASSLVSRGAFNEQFF	TGTGCCAGCAGCTTAGTCTCCCGGGGAGCCTTTAATGAGCAGTTCTTC
NA	TRBJ1-6	TRBV25-1	NA	CASRDRNNSPLHF	TGTGCCAGCAGGGACAGAAATAATTCACCCCTCCACTTT
few	TRBJ1-4	TRBV28	NA	CASSEVRREKLFF	TGTGCCAGCAGTGAGGTACGTCGAGAAAAACTGTTTTTT
NA	TRBJ1-5	TRBV7-5	NA	CALALCPNQPQHF	TGTGCCCTGGCACTATGCCCCAATCAGCCCCAGCATTTT
NA	TRBJ2-1	TRBV5-1	TRBD1	CASSFGTVQRNEQFF	TGCGCCAGCAGCTTCGGGACAGTCCAGCGCAATGAGCAGTTCTTC
NA	TRBJ1-5	TRBV12-3/TRBV12-4	NA	CATGQILNQPQHF	TGTGCCACCGGACAGATCCTCAATCAGCCCCAGCATTTT
NA	TRBJ2-3	TRBV6-1	NA	CASSELGLPGTDTQYF	TGTGCCAGCAGTGAATTGGGGCTACCCGGCACAGATACGCAGTATTTT
NA	TRBJ1-4	TRBV14	NA	CASSRRRAEKLFF	TGTGCCAGCAGCCGGAGGAGGGCTGAAAAACTGTTTTTT
NA	TRBJ2-2	TRBV7-9	NA	CASSLSFRRGRFNTGELFF	TGTGCCAGCAGCTTATCTTTTCGTCGGGGGAGGTTTAACACCGGGGAGCTGTTTTTT
NA	TRBJ2-7	TRBV7-8	NA	CASSPSGQGKDEQYF	TGTGCCAGCAGCCCATCGGGCCAGGGGAAGGACGAGCAGTACTTC
once	TRBJ2-7	TRBV28	NA	CASSLTAGVSYEQYF	TGTGCCAGCAGTTTAACGGCAGGGGTATCCTACGAGCAGTACTTC
NA	TRBJ1-1	TRBV2	TRBD1	CASAPGTGEAFF	TGTGCCAGCGCACCCGGGACAGGAGAAGCTTTCTTT
NA	TRBJ1-4	TRBV13	TRBD1	CASSIRGNEKLFF	TGTGCCAGCAGCATCAGGGGGAACGAAAAACTGTTTTTT
few	TRBJ2-1	TRBV10-3	NA	CAISEFGPSAYEQFF	TGTGCCATCAGTGAGTTCGGGCCTAGCGCCTATGAGCAGTTCTTC
NA	TRBJ2-7	TRBV4-1	TRBD1	CASSQRGDRLTYEQYF	TGCGCCAGCAGCCAAAGAGGGGACAGACTTACCTACGAGCAGTACTTC